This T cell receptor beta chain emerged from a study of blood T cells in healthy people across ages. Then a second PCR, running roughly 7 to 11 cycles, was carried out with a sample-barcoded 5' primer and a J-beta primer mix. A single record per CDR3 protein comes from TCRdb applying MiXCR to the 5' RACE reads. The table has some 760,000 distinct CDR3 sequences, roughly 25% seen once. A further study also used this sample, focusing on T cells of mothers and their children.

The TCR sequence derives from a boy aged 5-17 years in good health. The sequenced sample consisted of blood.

For the CDR3, the DNA is TGCGCCAGCAGCTTGGGCCGGGACAGGGTGGACGTTGAAGCTTTCTTT. Residues: CASSLGRDRVDVEAFF. The V call is TRBV5-1, the J call TRBJ1-1; 9 nucleotides align to TRBD1. Germline values: CDR1 SGHRS, CDR2 YFSETQ. This CDR3 contains 16 residues. With 0 bases clipped from V and 7 bases from J, the junction kept 10 bases outside the gene matches.